This is a list of T cell receptor beta chains from one sample in a study of blood T cell repertoires in COVID-19. Produced via immunoSEQ multiplex PCR; TCRdb's table is partial and in-frame only. The sample comprises some 150,000 clones, 80% to 85% of which are singletons, and under 9.5% rests with the top ten. The sample comprised peripheral blood. The receptor set was obtained from a human donor in a cohort sampled during active COVID-19. Each CDR3 is given with its conserved first and last residue. D genes are given only for firm matches. Not every row has a clone size; where given, it reads once, few, many or a size class.

TRBJ2-3	-	-	TRBV11-1	TGTGCCAGCAGCCTAGGGAGGCTGACAGATACGCAGTATTTT	CASSLGRLTDTQYF
TRBJ2-3	-	TRBD2	TRBV4-1	TGCGCCAGCAGCCAAGCCGGGACTAGAGAATTTAATACGCAGTATTTT	CASSQAGTREFNTQYF
TRBJ2-3	-	-	TRBV3-1/TRBV3-2	TGTGCCAGCAGCCAAGATCGACGGTCGGGTACAGATACGCAGTATTTT	CASSQDRRSGTDTQYF
TRBJ2-3	-	-	TRBV14	TGTGCCAGCAGCCACTTCACAGGGTACGGGCGCACAGATACGCAGTATTTT	CASSHFTGYGRTDTQYF
TRBJ1-5	-	-	TRBV18	TGTGCCAGCTCACCTATACAGGGTACCAATCAGCCCCAGCATTTT	CASSPIQGTNQPQHF
TRBJ1-1	-	-	TRBV28	TGTGCCAGCAGACAGTCCCCTGAAGCTTTCTTT	CASRQSPEAFF
TRBJ2-7	-	-	TRBV2	TGTGCCAGCAGTGAAACCCCTTTCGGTCCACTAAATTACGAGCAGTACTTC	CASSETPFGPLNYEQYF
TRBJ1-4	-	-	TRBV4-1	TGCGCCAGCAGCATGAACCGGGCAACTAATGAAAAACTGTTTTTT	CASSMNRATNEKLFF
TRBJ2-7	-	-	TRBV7-2	TGTGCCAGCAGCTTAGCGGGGGGACTGTCCTACGAGCAGTACTTC	CASSLAGGLSYEQYF
TRBJ2-1	once	TRBD1	TRBV5-1	TGCGCCAGCAGCCAGGGACAGGGGTTAGGTGAGCAGTTCTTC	CASSQGQGLGEQFF
TRBJ1-1	once	-	TRBV7-8	TGTGCCAGCAGCTTTCCAGGGCGTGAAGCTTTCTTT	CASSFPGREAFF
TRBJ2-5	once	-	TRBV3-1/TRBV3-2	TGTGCCAGCAGCCAAGCTGAGACCCAGTACTTC	CASSQAETQYF
TRBJ2-7	-	-	TRBV5-4	TGTGCCAGCAGCCTAGACTTCTCCTACGAGCAGTACTTC	CASSLDFSYEQYF
TRBJ1-2	-	-	TRBV2	TGTGCCAGCAGGGTTAGGGGTAGCTATGGCTACACCTTC	CASRVRGSYGYTF
TRBJ2-1	-	-	TRBV5-6	TGTGCCAGCAAACGGGACACTCCTCTGAGCTCCTACAATGAGCAGTTCTTC	CASKRDTPLSSYNEQFF
TRBJ2-1	-	-	TRBV12-5	TGTGCTAGTGGGGCTTACAATGAGCAGTTCTTC	CASGAYNEQFF
TRBJ2-5	-	-	TRBV5-4	TGTGCCAGCAGCTTAGGAGGGCAGGGTCTCCAAGAGACCCAGTACTTC	CASSLGGQGLQETQYF
TRBJ1-2	-	-	TRBV6-5	TGTGCCAGCAGTTACTCGTATACAGGCTATGGCTACACCTTC	CASSYSYTGYGYTF
TRBJ2-5	-	TRBD1	TRBV11-2	TGTGCCAGCAGCACCGGGACAGGGGAAGAGACCCAGTACTTC	CASSTGTGEETQYF
TRBJ2-7	-	-	TRBV5-6	TGTGCCAGCAGCTTTCCACTTGAGGACGAGCAGTACTTC	CASSFPLEDEQYF
TRBJ1-2	-	-	TRBV5-5	TGTGCCAGCAGCCGCGGGAGTACTAACTATGGCTACACCTTC	CASSRGSTNYGYTF
TRBJ1-1	-	-	TRBV27	TGTGCCAGCAGTCCATTTATGGAGACTGAAGCTTTCTTT	CASSPFMETEAFF
TRBJ1-2	-	-	TRBV12-3/TRBV12-4	TGTGCCAGCAAATTTGGGCAAACCTATGGCTACACCTTC	CASKFGQTYGYTF
TRBJ2-5	-	TRBD2	TRBV18	TGTGCCAGCTCACCTAGCGGGGCGGGGAACAGAGAGACCCAGTACTTC	CASSPSGAGNRETQYF
TRBJ2-5	-	TRBD2	TRBV2	TGTGCCAGCACCGGTGGGACTAGCGGGGGGGCGGGAGAGACCCAGTACTTC	CASTGGTSGGAGETQYF